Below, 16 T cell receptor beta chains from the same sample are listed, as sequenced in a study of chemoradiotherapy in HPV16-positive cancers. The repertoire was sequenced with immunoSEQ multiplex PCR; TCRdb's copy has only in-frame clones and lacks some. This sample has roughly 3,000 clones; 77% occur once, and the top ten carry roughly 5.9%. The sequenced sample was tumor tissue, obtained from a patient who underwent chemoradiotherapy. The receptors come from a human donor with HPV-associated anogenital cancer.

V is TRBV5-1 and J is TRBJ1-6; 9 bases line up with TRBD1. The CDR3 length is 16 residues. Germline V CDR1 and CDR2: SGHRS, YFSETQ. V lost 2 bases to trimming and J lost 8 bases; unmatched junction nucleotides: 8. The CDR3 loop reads CASSFTGQGKDSPLHF. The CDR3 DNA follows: TGCGCCAGCAGCTTTACTGGACAGGGGAAGGATTCACCCCTCCACTTT.

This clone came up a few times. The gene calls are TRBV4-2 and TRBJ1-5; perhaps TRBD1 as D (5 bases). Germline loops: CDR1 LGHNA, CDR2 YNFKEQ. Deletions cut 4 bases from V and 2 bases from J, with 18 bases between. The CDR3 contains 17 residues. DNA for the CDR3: TGTGCCAGCAGCCCCATCCCCGGGGCCGGGGGCAATCAGCCCCAGCATTTT. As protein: CASSPIPGAGGNQPQHF.

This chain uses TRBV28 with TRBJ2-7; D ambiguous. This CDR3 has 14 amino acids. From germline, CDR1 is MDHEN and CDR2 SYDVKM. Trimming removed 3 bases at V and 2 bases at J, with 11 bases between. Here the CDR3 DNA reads TGTGCCAGCAGTTTTCAGGACCGACCCTACGAGCAGTACTTC. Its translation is CASSFQDRPYEQYF.

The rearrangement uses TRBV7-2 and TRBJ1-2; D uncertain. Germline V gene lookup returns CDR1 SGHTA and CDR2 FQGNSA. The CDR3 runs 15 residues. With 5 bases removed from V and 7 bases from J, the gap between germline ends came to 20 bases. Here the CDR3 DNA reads TGTGCCAGCAGCAGCGCGGAGACTGGGAGTTTTGGCTACACCTTC. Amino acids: CASSSAETGSFGYTF.

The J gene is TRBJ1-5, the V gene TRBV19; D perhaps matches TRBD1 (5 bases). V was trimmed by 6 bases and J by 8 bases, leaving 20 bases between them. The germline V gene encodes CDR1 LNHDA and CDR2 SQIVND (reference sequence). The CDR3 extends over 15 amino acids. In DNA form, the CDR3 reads TGTGCCAGTAGGGCAGGGACGTCCCTTGGGGAGCCCCAGCATTTT. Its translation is CASRAGTSLGEPQHF.

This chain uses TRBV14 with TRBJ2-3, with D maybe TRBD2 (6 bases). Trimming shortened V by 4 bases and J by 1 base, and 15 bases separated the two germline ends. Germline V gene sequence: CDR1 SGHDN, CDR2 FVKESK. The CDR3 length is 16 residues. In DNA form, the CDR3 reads TGTGCCAGCAGCCCCCGGTCCGGGGGAGGCACAGATACGCAGTATTTT. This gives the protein CASSPRSGGGTDTQYF.

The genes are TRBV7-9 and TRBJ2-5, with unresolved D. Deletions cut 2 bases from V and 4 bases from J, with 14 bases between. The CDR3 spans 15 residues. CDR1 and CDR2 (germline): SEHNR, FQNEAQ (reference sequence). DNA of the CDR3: TGTGCCAGCAGCTTAATGCAGGAGATCCGAGAGACCCAGTACTTC. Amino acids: CASSLMQEIRETQYF.

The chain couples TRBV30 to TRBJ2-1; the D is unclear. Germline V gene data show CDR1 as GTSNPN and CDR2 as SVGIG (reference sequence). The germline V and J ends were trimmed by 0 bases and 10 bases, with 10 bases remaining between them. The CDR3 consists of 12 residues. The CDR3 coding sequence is TGTGCCTGGAGTGTACTGGGCTACGAGCAGTTCTTC. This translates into CAWSVLGYEQFF.

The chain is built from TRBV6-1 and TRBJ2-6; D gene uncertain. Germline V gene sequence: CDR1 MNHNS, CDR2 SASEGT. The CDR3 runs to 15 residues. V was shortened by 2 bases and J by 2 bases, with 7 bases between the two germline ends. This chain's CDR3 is CASSEPRTGANVLTF. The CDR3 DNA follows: TGTGCCAGCAGTGAACCCAGGACTGGGGCCAACGTCCTGACTTTC.

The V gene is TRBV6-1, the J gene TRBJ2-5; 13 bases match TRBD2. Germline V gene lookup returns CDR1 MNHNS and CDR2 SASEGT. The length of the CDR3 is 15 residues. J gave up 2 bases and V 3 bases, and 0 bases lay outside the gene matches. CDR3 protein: CASSETSGGQETQYF. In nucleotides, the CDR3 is TGTGCCAGCAGTGAGACTAGCGGGGGGCAAGAGACCCAGTACTTC.

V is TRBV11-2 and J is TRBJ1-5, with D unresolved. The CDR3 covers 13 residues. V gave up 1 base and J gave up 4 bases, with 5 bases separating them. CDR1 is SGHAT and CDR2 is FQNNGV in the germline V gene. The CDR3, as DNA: TGTGCCAGCAGCTTAGGACTTAATCAGCCCCAGCATTTT. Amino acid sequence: CASSLGLNQPQHF.

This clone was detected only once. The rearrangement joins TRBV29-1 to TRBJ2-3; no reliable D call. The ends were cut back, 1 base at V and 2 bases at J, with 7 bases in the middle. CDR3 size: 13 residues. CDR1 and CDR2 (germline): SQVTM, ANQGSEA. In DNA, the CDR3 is TGCAGCGTTGAAGGCGGAATCACAGATACGCAGTATTTT. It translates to CSVEGGITDTQYF.

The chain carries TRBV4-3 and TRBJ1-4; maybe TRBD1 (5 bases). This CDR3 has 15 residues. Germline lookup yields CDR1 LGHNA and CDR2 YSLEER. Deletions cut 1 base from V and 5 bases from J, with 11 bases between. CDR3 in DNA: TGCGCCAGCAGCCAAGTCGGGGGGGTGAATGAAAAACTGTTTTTT. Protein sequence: CASSQVGGVNEKLFF.

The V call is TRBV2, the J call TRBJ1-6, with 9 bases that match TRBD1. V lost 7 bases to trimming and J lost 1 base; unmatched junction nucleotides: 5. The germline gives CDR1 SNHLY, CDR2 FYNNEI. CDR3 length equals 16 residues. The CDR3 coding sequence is TGTGCCAGCACCTCGGGACAGGGATCCTATAATTCACCCCTCCACTTT. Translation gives CASTSGQGSYNSPLHF.

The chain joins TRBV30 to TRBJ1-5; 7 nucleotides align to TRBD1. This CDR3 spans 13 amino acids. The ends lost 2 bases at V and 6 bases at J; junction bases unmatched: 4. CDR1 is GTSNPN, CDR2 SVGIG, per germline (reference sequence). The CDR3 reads CAWSLQGFQPQHF. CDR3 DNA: TGTGCCTGGAGTTTACAGGGGTTTCAGCCCCAGCATTTT.

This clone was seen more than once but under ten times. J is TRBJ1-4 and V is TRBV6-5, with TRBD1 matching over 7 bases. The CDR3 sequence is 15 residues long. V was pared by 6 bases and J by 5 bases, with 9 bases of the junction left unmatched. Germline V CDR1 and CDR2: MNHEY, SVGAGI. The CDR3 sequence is CASRPTGQRNEKLFF. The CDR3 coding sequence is TGTGCCAGCAGACCAACGGGACAGAGGAATGAAAAACTGTTTTTT.